What follows are 2 T cell receptor beta chains derived from one specimen sequenced in a study of blood T cell repertoires in COVID-19. Assay used: immunoSEQ multiplex PCR; TCRdb lists only in-frame clones, some missing. The table includes 190,000 or so clones, about 90% detected once. Sequencing was performed on peripheral blood. These receptors all come from a man in his fifties or sixties with acute or convalescent COVID-19.

The chain has TRBV28 and TRBJ1-1; D unresolved. In germline, CDR1 is MDHEN, CDR2 SYDVKM. This CDR3 comprises 14 residues. V was shortened by 2 bases and J by 8 bases, with 15 bases between the two germline ends. The CDR3 is CASSLDRHSSEAFF. For the CDR3, the DNA is TGTGCCAGCAGTTTAGACCGACACTCCTCGGAAGCTTTCTTT.

In nucleotides, the CDR3 is TGTGCCAGCAGCTTCAATGCCGGGACTCAGCCCTACAATGAGCAGTTCTTC. This codes for CASSFNAGTQPYNEQFF. This sequence joins TRBV7-6 and TRBJ2-1, with D perhaps matching TRBD2 (6 bases). The CDR3 contains 17 residues. Germline V CDR1 and CDR2: SGHVS, FNYEAQ. Trimming removed 3 bases from V and 2 bases from J, with 17 bases in between.